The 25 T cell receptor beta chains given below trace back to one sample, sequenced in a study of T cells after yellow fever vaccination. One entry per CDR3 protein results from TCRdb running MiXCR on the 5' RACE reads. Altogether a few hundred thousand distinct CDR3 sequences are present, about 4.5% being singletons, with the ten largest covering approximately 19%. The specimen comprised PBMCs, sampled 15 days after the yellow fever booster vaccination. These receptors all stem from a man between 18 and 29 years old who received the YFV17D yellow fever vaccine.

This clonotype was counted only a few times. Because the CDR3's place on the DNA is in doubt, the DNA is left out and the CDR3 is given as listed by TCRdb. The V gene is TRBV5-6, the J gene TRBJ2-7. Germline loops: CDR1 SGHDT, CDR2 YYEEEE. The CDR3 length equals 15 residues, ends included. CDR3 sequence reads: CASSFGPGVEYEQYF.

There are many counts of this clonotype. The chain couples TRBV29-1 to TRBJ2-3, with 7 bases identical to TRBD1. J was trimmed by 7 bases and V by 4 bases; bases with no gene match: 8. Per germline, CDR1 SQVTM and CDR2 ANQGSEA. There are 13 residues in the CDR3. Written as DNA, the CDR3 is TGCAGCGTTGGACCTGACAGGGCGAATACGCAGTATTTT. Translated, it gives CSVGPDRANTQYF.

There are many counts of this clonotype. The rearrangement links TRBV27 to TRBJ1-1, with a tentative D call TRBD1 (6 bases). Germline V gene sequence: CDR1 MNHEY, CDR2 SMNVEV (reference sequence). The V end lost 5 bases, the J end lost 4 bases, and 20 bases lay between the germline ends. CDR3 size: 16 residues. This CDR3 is CASSPSVRGRTTEAFF. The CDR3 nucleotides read TGTGCCAGCAGTCCCTCGGTTAGGGGGAGGACCACTGAAGCTTTCTTT.

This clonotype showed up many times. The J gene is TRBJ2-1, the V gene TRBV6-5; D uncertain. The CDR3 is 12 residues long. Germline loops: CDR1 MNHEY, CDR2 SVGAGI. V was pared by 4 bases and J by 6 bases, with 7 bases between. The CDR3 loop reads CASSSNFNEQFF. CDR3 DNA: TGTGCCAGCAGTTCCAACTTCAATGAGCAGTTCTTC.

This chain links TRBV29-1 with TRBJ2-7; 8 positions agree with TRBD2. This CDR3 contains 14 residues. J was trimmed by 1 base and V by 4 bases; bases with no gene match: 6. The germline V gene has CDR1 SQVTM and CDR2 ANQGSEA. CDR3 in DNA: TGCAGCGTTGCGAAGCGGGGGCCATCCTACGAGCAGTACTTC. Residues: CSVAKRGPSYEQYF.

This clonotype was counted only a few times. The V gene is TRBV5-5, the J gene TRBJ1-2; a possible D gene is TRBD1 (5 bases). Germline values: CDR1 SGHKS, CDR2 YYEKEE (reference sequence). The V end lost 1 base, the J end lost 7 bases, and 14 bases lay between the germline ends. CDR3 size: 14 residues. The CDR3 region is CASSLLGGAGGYTF. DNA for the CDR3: TGTGCCAGCAGCTTGCTCGGGGGAGCGGGTGGCTACACCTTC. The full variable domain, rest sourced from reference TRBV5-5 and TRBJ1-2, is DAGVTQSPTHLIKTRGQQVTLRCSPISGHKSVSWYQQVLGQGPQFIFQYYEKEERGRGNFPDRFSARQFPNYSSELNVNALLLGDSALYLCASSLLGGAGGYTFGSGTRLTVV.

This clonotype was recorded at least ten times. CDR3 sequence (DNA): TGCAGTGCTAGACCCTATACAGGGCGGGCGGATGAAAAACTGTTTTTT. Translated, it gives CSARPYTGRADEKLFF. This chain joins TRBV20-1 and TRBJ1-4, with D maybe TRBD1 (6 bases). This CDR3 is 16 amino acids long. CDR1 and CDR2 (germline): DFQATT, SNEGSKA (reference sequence). V was shortened by 2 bases and J by 6 bases, with 19 bases between the two germline ends.

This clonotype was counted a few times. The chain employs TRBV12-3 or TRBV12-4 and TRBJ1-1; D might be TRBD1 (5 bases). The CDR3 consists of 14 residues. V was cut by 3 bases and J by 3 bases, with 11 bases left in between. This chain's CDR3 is CASSLLGGDTEAFF. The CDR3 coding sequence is TGTGCCAGCAGTTTGCTCGGGGGGGACACTGAAGCTTTCTTT.

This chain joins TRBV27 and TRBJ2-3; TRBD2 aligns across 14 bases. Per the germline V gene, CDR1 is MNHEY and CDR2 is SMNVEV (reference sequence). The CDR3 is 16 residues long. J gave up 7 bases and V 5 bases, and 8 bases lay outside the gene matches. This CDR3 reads CASSVTSGGAGNTQYF. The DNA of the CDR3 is TGTGCCAGCAGTGTGACTAGCGGGGGGGCAGGAAATACGCAGTATTTT.

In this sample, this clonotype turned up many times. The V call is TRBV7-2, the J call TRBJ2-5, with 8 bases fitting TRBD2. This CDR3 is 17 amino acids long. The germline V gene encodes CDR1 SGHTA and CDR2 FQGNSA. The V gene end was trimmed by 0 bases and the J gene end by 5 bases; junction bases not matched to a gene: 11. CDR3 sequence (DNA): TGTGCCAGCAGCTTAGCGAAGGGACTAGGAGGGATGGAGACCCAGTACTTC. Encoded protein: CASSLAKGLGGMETQYF.

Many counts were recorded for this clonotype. In DNA form, the CDR3 reads TGTGCCAGCACCGAAGCGGGGGGGGCGAATACGCAGTATTTT. Its translation is CASTEAGGANTQYF. The chain employs TRBV6-6 and TRBJ2-3, with 10 bases identical to TRBD2. Germline trimming cut 7 bases from V and 7 bases from J; bases unmatched to any gene: 8. Germline values: CDR1 MNHNY, CDR2 SVGAGI (reference sequence). This CDR3 has 14 amino acids.

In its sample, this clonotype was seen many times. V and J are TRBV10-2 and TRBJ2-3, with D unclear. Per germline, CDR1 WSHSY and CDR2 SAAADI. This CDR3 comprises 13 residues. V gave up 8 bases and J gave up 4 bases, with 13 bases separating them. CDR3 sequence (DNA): TGCGCCAGCGCGACGGCCCCGCCAGATACGCAGTATTTT. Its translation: CASATAPPDTQYF.

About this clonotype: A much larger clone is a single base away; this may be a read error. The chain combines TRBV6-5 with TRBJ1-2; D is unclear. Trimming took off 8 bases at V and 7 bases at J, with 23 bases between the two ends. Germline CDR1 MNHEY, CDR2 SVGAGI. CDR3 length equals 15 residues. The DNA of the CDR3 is TGTGCCAGCCCTCGACCCCGAGAGGGTTCGGCTGGCTACACCTTC. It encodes CASPRPREGSAGYTF.

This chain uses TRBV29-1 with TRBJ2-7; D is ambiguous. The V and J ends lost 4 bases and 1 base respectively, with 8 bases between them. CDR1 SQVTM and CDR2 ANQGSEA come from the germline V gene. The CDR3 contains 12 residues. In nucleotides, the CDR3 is TGCAGCGTTGGGCTAAATTCCTACGAGCAGTACTTC. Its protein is CSVGLNSYEQYF.

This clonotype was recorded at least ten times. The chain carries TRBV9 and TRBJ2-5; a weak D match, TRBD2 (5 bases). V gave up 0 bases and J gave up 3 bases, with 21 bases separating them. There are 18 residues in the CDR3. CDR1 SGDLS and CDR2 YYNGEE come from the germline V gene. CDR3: CASSVDGRAGSPKETQYF. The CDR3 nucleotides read TGTGCCAGCAGCGTAGACGGCCGTGCGGGCAGCCCTAAAGAGACCCAGTACTTC.

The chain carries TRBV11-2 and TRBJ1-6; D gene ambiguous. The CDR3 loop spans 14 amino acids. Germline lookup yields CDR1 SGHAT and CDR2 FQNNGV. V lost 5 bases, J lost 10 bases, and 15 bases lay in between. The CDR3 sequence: CASSPSARWSPLHF. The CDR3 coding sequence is TGTGCCAGCAGCCCATCGGCAAGATGGTCACCCCTCCACTTT.

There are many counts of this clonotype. The CDR3: CASSLAKQEDTQYF. CDR3 nucleotide sequence: TGCGCCAGCAGCTTGGCAAAACAGGAAGATACGCAGTATTTT. V and J are TRBV5-1 and TRBJ2-3; tentative D call: TRBD1 (5 bases). The CDR3 runs 14 residues. CDR1 and CDR2 from the germline V gene are SGHRS and YFSETQ. V was clipped by 0 bases and J by 5 bases, with 10 bases between them.

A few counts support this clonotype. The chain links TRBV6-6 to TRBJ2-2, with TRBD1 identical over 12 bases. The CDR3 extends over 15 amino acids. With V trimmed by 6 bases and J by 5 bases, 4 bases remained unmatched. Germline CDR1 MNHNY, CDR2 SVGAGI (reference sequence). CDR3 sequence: CASSGTGGLTGELFF. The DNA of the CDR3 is TGTGCCAGCAGCGGGACAGGGGGCCTTACCGGGGAGCTGTTTTTT.

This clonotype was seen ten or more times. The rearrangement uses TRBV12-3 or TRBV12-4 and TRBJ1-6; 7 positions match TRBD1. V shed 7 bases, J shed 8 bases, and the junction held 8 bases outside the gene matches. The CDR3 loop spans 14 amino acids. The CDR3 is CASTLTGADSPLHF. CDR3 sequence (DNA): TGTGCCAGCACCCTCACAGGGGCGGATTCACCCCTCCACTTT.

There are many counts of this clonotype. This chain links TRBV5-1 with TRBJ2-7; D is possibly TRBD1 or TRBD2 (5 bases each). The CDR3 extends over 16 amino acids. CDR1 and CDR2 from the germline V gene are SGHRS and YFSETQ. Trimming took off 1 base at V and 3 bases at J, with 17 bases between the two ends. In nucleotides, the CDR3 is TGCGCCAGCAGCTTGACGGATCCGGGACGGAACTACGAGCAGTACTTC. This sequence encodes CASSLTDPGRNYEQYF.

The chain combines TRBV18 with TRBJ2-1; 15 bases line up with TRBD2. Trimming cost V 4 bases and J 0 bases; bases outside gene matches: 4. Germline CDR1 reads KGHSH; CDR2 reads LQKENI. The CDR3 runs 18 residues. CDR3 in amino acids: CASSRTSGGGSSYNEQFF. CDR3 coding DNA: TGTGCCAGCTCACGGACTAGCGGGGGGGGCAGCTCCTACAATGAGCAGTTCTTC.

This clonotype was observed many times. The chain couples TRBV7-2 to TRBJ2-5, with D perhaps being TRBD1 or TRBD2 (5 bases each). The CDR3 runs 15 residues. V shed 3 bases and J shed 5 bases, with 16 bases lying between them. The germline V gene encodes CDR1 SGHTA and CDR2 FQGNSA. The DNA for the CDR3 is TGTGCCAGCAGCTTGGGTTTGGGGGTGGGGGAGACCCAGTACTTC. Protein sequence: CASSLGLGVGETQYF.

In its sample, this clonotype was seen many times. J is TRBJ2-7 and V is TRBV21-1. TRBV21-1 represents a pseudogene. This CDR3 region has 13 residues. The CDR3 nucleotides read TGTGCCAGCAGCAAATTCCTAGCCCACGAGCAGTACTTC. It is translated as CASSKFLAHEQYF.

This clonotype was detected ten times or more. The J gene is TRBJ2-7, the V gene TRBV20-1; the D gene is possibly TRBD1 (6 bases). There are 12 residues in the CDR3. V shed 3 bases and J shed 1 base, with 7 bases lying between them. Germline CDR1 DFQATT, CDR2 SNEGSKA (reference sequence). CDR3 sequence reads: CSARDSSYEQYF. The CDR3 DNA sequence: TGCAGTGCTAGGGACAGTTCCTACGAGCAGTACTTC.

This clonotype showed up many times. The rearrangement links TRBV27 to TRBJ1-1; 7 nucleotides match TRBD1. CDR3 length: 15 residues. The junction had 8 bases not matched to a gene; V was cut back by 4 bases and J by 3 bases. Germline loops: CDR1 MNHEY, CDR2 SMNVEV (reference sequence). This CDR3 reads CASSYRGVGDTEAFF. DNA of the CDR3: TGTGCCAGCAGTTACAGGGGAGTAGGGGACACTGAAGCTTTCTTT.